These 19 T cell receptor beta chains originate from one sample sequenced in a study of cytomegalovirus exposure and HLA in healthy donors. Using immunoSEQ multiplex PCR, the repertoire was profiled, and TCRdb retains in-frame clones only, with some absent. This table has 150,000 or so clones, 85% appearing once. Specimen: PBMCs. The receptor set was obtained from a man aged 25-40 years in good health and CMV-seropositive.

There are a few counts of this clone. This CDR3 reads CASSQKLAGADTQYF. CDR3 DNA: TGTGCCAGCAGCCAAAAACTAGCGGGGGCAGATACGCAGTATTTT. The genes are TRBV4-2 and TRBJ2-3; TRBD2 aligns across 11 bases. The CDR3 runs to 15 residues. Per the germline V gene, CDR1 is LGHNA and CDR2 is YNFKEQ. Unmatched junction bases numbered 2, after V lost 2 bases and J lost 4 bases.

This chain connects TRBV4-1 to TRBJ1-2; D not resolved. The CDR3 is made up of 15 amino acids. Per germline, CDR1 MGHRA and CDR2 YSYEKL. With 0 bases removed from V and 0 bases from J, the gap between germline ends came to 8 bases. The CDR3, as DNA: TGCGCCAGCAGCCAAGAGGTCGGTGCTAACTATGGCTACACCTTC. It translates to CASSQEVGANYGYTF.

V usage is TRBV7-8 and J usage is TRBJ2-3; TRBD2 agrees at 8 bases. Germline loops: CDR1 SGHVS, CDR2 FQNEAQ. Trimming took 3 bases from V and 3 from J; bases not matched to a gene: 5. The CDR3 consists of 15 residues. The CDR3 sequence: CASSFRGGLTDTQYF. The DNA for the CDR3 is TGTGCCAGCAGCTTTCGGGGGGGCCTGACAGATACGCAGTATTTT.

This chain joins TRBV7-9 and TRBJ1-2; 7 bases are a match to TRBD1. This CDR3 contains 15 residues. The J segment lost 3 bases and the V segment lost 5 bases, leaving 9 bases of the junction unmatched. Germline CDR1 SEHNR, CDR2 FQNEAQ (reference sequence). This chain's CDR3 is CASSPSTGPHYGYTF. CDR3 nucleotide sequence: TGTGCCAGCAGCCCGTCGACAGGGCCCCACTATGGCTACACCTTC.

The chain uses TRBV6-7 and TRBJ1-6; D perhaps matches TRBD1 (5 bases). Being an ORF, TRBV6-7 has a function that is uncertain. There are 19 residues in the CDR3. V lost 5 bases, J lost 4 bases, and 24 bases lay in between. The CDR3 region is CASSASRGRARAYNSPLHF. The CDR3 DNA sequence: TGTGCCAGCAGTGCTTCTAGGGGCCGGGCTAGGGCATATAATTCACCCCTCCACTTT.

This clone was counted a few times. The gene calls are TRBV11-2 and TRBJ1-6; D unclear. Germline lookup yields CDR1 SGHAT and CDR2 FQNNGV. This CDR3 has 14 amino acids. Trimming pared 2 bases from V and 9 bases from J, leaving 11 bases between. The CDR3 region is CASSLSPLTSPLHF. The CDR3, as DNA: TGTGCCAGCAGCTTATCCCCTCTAACTTCACCCCTCCACTTT.

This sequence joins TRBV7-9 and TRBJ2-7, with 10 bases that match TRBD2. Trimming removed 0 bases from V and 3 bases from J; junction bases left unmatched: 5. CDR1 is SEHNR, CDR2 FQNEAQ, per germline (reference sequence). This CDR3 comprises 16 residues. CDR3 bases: TGTGCCAGCAGCTTAGCGCGGCTAGCGGGGGACTACGAGCAGTACTTC. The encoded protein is CASSLARLAGDYEQYF.

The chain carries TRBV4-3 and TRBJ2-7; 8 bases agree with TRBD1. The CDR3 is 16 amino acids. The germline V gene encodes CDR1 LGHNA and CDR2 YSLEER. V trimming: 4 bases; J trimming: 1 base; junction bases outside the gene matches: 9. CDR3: CASSPQRQGTSYEQYF. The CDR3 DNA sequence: TGCGCCAGCAGCCCGCAGAGACAGGGGACATCCTACGAGCAGTACTTC.

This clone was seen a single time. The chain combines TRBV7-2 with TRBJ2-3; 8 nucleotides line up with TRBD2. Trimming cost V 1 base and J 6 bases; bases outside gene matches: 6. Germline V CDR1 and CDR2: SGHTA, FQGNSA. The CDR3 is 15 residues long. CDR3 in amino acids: CASSLEGGGFDTQYF. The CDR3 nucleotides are TGTGCCAGCAGCTTAGAGGGCGGGGGGTTCGATACGCAGTATTTT.

CDR3 loop: CAWSEQSNEKLFF. As DNA, the CDR3 is TGTGCCTGGAGTGAACAGTCTAATGAAAAACTGTTTTTT. The gene calls are TRBV30 and TRBJ1-4, with D hard to call. The V end lost 1 base, the J end lost 3 bases, and 6 bases lay between the germline ends. The CDR3 loop spans 13 amino acids. The germline V gene has CDR1 GTSNPN and CDR2 SVGIG (reference sequence).

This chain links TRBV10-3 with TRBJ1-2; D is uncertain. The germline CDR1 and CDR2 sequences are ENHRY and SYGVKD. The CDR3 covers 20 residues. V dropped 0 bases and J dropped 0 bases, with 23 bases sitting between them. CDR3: CAISESKVPAGRPTNYGYTF. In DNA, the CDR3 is TGTGCCATCAGTGAGTCGAAGGTACCCGCCGGGAGACCCACTAACTATGGCTACACCTTC.

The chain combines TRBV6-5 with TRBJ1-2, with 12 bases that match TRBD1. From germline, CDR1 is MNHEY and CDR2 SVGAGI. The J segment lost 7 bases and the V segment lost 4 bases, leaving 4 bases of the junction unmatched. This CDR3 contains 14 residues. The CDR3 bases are TGTGCCAGCAGTTTGGGACAGGGGGCGCTTGGCTACACCTTC. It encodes CASSLGQGALGYTF.

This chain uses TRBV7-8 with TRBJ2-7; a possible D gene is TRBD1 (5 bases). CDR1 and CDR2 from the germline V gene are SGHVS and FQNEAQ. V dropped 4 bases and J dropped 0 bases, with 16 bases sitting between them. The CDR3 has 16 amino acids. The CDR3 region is CASSYSQGFGSYEQYF. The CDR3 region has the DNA TGTGCCAGCAGCTACTCTCAGGGATTCGGCTCCTACGAGCAGTACTTC.

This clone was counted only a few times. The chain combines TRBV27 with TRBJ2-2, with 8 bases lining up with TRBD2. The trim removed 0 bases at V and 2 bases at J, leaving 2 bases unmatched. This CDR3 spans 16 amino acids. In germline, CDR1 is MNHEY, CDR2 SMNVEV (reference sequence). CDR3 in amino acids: CASSLSSGVNTGELFF. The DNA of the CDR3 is TGTGCCAGCAGTTTATCTAGCGGGGTTAACACCGGGGAGCTGTTTTTT.

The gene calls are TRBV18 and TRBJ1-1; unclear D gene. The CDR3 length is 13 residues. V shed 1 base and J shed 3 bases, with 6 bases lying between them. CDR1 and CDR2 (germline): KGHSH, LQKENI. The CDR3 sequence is CASSPLEDTEAFF. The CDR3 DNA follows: TGTGCCAGCTCACCACTAGAAGACACTGAAGCTTTCTTT.

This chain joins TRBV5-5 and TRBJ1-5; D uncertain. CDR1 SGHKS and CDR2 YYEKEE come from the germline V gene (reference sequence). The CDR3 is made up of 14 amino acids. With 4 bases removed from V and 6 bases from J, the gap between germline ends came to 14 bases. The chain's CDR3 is CASSISGGGQPQHF. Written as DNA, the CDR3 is TGTGCCAGCAGCATATCCGGAGGCGGTCAGCCCCAGCATTTT. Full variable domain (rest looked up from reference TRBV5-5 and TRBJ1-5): DAGVTQSPTHLIKTRGQQVTLRCSPISGHKSVSWYQQVLGQGPQFIFQYYEKEERGRGNFPDRFSARQFPNYSSELNVNALLLGDSALYLCASSISGGGQPQHFGDGTRLSIL.

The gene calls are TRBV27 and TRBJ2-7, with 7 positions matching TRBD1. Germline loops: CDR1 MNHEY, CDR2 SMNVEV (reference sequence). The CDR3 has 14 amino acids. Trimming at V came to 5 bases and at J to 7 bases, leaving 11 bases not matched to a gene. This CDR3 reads CASSPGQAGREQYF. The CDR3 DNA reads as TGTGCCAGCAGTCCCGGACAGGCCGGACGGGAGCAGTACTTC.

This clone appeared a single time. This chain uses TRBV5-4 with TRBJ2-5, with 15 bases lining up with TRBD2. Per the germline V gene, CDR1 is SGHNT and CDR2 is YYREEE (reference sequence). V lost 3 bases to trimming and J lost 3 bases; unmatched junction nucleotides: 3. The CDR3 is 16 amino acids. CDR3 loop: CASSWGTSGGKETQYF. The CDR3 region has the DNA TGTGCCAGCAGCTGGGGGACTAGCGGGGGGAAAGAGACCCAGTACTTC.

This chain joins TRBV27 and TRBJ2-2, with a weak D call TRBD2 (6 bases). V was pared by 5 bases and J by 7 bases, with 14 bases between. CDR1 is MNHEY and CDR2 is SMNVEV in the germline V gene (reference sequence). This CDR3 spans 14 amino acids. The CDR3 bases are TGTGCCAGCAGTATTAACCCCGGGGGCGGGGAGCTGTTTTTT. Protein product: CASSINPGGGELFF.